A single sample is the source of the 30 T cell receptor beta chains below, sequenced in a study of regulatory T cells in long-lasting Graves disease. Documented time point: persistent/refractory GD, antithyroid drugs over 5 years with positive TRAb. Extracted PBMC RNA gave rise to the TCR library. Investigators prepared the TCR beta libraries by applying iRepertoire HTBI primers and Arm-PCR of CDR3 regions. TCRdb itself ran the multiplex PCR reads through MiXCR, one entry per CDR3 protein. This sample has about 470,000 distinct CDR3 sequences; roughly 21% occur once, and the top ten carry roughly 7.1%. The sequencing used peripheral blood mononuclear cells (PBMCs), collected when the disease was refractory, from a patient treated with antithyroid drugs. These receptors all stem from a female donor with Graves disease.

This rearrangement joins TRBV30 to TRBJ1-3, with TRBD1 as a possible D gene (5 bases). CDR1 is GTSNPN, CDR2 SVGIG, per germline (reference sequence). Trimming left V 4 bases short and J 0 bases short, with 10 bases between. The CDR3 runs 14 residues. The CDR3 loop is CAWTPGGSGNTIYF. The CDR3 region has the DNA TGTGCCTGGACCCCCGGGGGCTCTGGAAACACCATATATTTT.

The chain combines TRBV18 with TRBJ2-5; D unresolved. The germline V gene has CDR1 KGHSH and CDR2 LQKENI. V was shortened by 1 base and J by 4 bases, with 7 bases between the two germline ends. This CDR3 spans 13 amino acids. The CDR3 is CASSPRNGETQYF. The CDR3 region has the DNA TGTGCCAGCTCACCACGGAATGGAGAGACCCAGTACTTC.

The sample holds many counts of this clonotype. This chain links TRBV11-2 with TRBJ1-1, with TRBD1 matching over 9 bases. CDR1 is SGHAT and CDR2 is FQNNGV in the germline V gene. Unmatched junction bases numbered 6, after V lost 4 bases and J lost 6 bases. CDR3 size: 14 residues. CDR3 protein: CASSSRQGEAEAFF. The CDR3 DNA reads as TGTGCCAGCAGCTCAAGACAGGGGGAAGCTGAAGCTTTCTTT.

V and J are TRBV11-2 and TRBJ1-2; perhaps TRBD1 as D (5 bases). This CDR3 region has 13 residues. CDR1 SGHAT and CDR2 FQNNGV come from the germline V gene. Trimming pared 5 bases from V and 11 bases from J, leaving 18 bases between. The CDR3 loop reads CASSADRGPSYTF. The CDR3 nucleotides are TGTGCCAGCAGCGCCGACCGGGGCCCCTCTTACACCTTC.

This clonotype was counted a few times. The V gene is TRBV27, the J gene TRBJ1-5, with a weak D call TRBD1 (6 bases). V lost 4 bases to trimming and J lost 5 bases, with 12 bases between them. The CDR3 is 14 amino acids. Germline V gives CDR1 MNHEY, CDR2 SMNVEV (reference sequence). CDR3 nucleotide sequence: TGTGCCAGCAGTTACACAGGGCAGGATCAGCCCCAGCATTTT. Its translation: CASSYTGQDQPQHF.

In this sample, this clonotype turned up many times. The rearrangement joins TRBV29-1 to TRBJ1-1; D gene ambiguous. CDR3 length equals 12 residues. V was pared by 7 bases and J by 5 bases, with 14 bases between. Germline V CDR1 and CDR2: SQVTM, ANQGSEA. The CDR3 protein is CSAFGYGTEAFF. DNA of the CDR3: TGCAGCGCCTTTGGATATGGGACTGAAGCTTTCTTT. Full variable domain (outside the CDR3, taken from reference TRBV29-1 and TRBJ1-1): SAVISQKPSRDICQRGTSLTIQCQVDSQVTMMFWYRQQPGQSLTLIATANQGSEATYESGFVIDKFPISRPNLTFSTLTVSNMSPEDSSIYLCSAFGYGTEAFFGQGTRLTVV.

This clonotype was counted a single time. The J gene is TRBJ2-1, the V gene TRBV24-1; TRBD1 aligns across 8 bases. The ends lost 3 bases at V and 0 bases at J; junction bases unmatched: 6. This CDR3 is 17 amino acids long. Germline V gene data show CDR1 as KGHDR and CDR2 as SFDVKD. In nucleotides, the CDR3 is TGTGCCACCAGTGATACACAGGGGGATATCTCCTACAATGAGCAGTTCTTC. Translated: CATSDTQGDISYNEQFF.

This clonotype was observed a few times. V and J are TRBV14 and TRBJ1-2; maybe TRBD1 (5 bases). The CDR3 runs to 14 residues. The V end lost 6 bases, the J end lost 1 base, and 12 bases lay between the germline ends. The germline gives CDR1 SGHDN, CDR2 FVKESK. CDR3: CASSHRQFNYGYTF. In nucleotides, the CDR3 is TGTGCCAGCAGTCACAGGCAATTTAACTATGGCTACACCTTC.

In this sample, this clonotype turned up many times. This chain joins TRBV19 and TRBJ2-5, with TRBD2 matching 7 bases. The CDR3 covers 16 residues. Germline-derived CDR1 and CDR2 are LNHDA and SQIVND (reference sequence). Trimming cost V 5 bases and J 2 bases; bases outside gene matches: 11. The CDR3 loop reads CASSLDLGLGQETQYF. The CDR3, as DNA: TGTGCCAGTAGTCTTGATCTTGGACTAGGACAAGAGACCCAGTACTTC.

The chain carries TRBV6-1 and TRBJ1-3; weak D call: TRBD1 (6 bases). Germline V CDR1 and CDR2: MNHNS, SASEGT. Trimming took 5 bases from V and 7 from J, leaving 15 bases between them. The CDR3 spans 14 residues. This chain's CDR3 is CASSYQTGYNTIYF. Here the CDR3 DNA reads TGTGCCAGCAGTTACCAAACAGGGTACAACACCATATATTTT.

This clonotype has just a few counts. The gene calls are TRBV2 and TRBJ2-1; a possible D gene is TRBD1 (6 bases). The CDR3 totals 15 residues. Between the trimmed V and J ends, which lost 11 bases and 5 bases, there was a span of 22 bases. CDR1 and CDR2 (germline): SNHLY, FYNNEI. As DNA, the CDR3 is TGTGCCCGCGCAGGGGTGGGTCAGGGTCACAATGAGCAGTTCTTC. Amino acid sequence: CARAGVGQGHNEQFF.

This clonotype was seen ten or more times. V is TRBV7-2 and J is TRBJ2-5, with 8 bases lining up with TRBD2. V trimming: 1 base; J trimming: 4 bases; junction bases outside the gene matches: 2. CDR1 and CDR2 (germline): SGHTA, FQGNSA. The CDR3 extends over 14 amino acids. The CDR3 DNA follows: TGTGCCAGCAGCTTAGTGGGACTAGGAGAGACCCAGTACTTC. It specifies CASSLVGLGETQYF.

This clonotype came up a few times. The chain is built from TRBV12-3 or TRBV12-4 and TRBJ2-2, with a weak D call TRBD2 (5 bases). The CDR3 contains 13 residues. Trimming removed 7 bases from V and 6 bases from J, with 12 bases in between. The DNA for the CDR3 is TGTGCCAGCACCCCCGCGGGTCCCGGGGAGCTGTTTTTT. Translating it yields CASTPAGPGELFF.

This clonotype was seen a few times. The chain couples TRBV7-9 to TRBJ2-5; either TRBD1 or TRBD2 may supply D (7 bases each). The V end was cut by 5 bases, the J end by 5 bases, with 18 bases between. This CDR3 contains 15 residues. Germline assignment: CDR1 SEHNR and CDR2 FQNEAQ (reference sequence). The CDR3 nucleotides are TGTGCCAGCAGCAGCTCCAGGGGGGGCCCCGAGACCCAGTACTTC. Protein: CASSSSRGGPETQYF. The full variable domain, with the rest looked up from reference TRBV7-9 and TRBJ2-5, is DTGVSQNPRHKITKRGQNVTFRCDPISEHNRLYWYRQTLGQGPEFLTYFQNEAQLEKSRLLSDRFSAERPKGSFSTLEIQRTEQGDSAMYLCASSSSRGGPETQYFGPGTRLLVL.

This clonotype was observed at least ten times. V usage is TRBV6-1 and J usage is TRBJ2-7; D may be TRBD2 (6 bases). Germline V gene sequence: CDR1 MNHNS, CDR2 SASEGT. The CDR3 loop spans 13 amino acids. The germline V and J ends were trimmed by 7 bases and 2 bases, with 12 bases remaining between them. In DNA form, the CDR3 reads TGTGCCAGCACCGGGACTGGACCCTACGAGCAGTACTTC. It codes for CASTGTGPYEQYF.

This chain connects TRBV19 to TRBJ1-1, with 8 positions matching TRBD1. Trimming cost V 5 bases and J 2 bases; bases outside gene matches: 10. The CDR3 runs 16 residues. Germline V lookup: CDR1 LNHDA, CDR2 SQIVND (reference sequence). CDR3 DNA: TGTGCCAGTAGTCTCCGGCCACAGGGGGTAAACACTGAAGCTTTCTTT. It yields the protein CASSLRPQGVNTEAFF.

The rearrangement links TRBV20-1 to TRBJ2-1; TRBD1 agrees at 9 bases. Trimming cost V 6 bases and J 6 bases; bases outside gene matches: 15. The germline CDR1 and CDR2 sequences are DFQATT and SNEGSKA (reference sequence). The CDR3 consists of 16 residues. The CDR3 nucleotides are TGCAGTGCCAGACTACCGGACAGGGGAATTGGCAATGAGCAGTTCTTC. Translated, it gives CSARLPDRGIGNEQFF.

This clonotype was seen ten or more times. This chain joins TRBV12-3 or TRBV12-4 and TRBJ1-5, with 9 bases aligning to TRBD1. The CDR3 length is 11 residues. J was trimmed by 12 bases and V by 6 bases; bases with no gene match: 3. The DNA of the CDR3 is TGTGCCAGCAGGGGACAGGGCGTCCAGCATTTT. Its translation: CASRGQGVQHF.

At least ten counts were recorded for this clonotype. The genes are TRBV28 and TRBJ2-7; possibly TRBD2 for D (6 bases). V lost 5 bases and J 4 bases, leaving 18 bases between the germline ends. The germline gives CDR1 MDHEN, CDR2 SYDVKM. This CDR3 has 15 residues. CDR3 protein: CASSPSLETRYEQYF. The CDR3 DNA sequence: TGTGCCAGCAGTCCCTCTCTCGAGACTAGATACGAGCAGTACTTC.

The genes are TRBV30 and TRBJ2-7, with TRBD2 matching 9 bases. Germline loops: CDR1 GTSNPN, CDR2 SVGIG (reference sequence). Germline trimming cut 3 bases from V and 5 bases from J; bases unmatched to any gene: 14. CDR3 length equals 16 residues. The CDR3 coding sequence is TGTGCCTGGAGGGCGGCAGGCGGGGGGGCCTTCCACGAGCAGTACTTC. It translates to CAWRAAGGGAFHEQYF.

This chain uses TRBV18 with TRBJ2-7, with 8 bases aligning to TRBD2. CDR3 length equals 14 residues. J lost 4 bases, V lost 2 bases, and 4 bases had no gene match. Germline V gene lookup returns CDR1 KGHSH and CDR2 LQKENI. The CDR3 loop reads CASSPTGGKYEQYF. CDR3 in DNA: TGTGCCAGCTCACCAACGGGGGGGAAATACGAGCAGTACTTC.

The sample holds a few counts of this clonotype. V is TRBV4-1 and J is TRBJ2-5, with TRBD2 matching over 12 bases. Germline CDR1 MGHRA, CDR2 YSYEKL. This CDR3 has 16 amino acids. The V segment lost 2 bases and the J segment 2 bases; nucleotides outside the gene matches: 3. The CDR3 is CASSQFGTSGQETQYF. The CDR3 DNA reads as TGCGCCAGCAGCCAATTCGGGACTAGCGGGCAAGAGACCCAGTACTTC.

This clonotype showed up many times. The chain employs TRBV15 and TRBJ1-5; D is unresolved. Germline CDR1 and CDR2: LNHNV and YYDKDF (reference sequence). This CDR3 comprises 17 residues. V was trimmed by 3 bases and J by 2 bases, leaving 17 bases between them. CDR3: CATSSPSHGNGNQPQHF. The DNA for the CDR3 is TGTGCCACCAGCAGCCCCTCCCATGGAAACGGCAATCAGCCCCAGCATTTT. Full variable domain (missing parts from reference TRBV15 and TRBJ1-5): DAMVIQNPRYQVTQFGKPVTLSCSQTLNHNVMYWYQQKSSQAPKLLFHYYDKDFNNEADTPDNFQSRRPNTSFCFLDIRSPGLGDTAMYLCATSSPSHGNGNQPQHFGDGTRLSIL.

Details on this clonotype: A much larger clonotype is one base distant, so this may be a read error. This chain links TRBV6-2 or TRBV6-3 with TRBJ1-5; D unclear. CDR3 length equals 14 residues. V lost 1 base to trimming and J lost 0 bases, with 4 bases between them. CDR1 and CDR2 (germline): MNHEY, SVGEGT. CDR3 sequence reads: CASSYCHSNQPQHF. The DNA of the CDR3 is TGTGCCAGCAGTTACTGCCATAGCAATCAGCCCCAGCATTTT.

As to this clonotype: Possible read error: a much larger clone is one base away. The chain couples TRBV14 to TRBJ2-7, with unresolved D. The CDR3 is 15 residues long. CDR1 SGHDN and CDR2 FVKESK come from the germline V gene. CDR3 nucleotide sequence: TGTGCCAGCGGCCAAGATCATGAAGGGTACTACGAGCAGTACTTC. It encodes CASGQDHEGYYEQYF.

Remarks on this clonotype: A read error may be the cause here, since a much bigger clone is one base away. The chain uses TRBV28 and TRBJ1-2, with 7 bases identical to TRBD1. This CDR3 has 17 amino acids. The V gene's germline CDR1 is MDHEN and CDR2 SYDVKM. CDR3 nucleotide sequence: TGTGCCAGCAGTTTATTCCCCCTCACAGGGGCTAACTATGACTACACCTTC. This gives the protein CASSLFPLTGANYDYTF.

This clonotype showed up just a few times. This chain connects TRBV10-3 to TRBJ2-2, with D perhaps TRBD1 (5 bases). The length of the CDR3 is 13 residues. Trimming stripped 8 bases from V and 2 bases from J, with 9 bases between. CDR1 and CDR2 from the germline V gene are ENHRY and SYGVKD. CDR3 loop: CAILDSNTGELFF. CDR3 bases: TGTGCCATCCTTGACAGCAACACCGGGGAGCTGTTTTTT.

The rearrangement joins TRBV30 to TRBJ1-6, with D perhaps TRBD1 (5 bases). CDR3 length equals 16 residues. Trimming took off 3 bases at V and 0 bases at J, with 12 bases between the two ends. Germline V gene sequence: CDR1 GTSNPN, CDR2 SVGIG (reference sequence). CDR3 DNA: TGTGCCTGGAGGGGACTCCACAGCTCCTATAATTCACCCCTCCACTTT. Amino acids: CAWRGLHSSYNSPLHF.

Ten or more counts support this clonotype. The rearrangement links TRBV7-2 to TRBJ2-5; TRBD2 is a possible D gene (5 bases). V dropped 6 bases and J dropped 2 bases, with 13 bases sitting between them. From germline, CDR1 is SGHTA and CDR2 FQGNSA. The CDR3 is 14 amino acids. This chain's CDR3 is CASSYQGGQETQYF. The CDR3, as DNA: TGTGCCAGCAGTTACCAAGGCGGGCAAGAGACCCAGTACTTC. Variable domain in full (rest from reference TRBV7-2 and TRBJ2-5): GAGVSQSPSNKVTEKGKDVELRCDPISGHTALYWYRQSLGQGLEFLIYFQGNSAPDKSGLPSDRFSAERTGGSVSTLTIQRTQQEDSAVYLCASSYQGGQETQYFGPGTRLLVL.

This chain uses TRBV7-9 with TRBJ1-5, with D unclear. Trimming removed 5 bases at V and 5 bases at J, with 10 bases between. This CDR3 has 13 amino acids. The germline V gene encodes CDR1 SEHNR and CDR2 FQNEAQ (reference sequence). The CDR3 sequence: CASSPTSDQPQHF. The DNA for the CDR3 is TGTGCCAGCAGCCCGACCTCAGATCAGCCCCAGCATTTT.